This entry concerns a single TCR beta chain. The antigen is undetermined. Method: immunoSEQ multiplex PCR; TCRdb's copy keeps in-frame clones and lacks some. The sample yields 140,000 or so clones, around 90% seen once. The source of the sample is a study of graft-versus-host responses after intestinal transplantation. Study-wide context: The transplants performed in recipients were multivisceral, liver-intestinal, or isolated intestinal. For approximately three years after anti-thymocyte globulin induction, all recipients took tacrolimus and steroids.

The CDR3 is made up of 14 amino acids. Germline V CDR1 and CDR2: MNHEY, SMNVEV (reference sequence). Deletions cut 3 bases from V and 2 bases from J, with 10 bases between. Study-wide points: In recipient marrow, GvH clones were found, and some appeared first in ileum or blood. Individuals who had graft-donor T cell macrochimerism had allografts that showed high graft-versus-host to host-versus-graft clonal ratios.

The V call is TRBV27, the J call TRBJ1-2, with D unresolved. This material consisted of unstimulated CD4+ T cells sorted from spleen or lymph node cells, taken before intestinal transplant. The receptor was isolated from a human donor who received an intestinal transplant. CDR3 sequence (DNA): TGTGCCAGCAGTTTCGGCGGCCTCAACTATGGCTACACCTTC. Its translation: CASSFGGLNYGYTF.